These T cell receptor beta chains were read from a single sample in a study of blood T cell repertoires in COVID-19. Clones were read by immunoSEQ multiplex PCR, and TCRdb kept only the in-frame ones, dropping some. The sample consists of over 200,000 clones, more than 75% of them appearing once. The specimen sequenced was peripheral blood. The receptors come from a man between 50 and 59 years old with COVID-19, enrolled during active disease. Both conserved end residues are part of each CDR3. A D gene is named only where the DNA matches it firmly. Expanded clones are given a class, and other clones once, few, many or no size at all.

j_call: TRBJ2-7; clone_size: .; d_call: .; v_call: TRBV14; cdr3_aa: CASSQSLQGEQYF; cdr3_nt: TGTGCCAGCAGCCAAAGCCTACAGGGCGAGCAGTACTTC
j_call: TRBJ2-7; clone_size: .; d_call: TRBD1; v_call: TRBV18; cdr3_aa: CASSPTGTGDVEQYF; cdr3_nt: TGTGCCAGCTCACCTACCGGGACAGGGGACGTCGAGCAGTACTTC
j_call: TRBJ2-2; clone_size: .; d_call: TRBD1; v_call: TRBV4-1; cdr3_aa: CASSQLGTGDTGELFF; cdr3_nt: TGCGCCAGCAGCCAATTGGGGACAGGGGACACCGGGGAGCTGTTTTTT
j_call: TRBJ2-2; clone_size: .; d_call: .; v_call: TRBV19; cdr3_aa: CASRPGRGRYTGELFF; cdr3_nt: TGTGCCAGTAGGCCCGGGAGAGGCAGGTACACCGGGGAGCTGTTTTTT
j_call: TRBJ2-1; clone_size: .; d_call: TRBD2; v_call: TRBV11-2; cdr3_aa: CASSLVRGGYNEQFF; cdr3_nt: TGTGCCAGCAGCTTAGTGCGGGGGGGCTACAATGAGCAGTTCTTC
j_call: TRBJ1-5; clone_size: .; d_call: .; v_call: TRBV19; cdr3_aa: CASKPREANQPQHF; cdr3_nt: TGTGCCAGTAAGCCCCGTGAAGCGAATCAGCCCCAGCATTTT
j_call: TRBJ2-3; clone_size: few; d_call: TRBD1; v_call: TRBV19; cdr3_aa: CASSLTTGGISTDTQYF; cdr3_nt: TGTGCCAGTAGTCTAACTACAGGGGGCATTAGCACAGATACGCAGTATTTT
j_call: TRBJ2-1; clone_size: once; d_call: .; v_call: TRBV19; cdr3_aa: CASSIAYNEQFF; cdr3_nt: TGTGCCAGTAGTATAGCGTACAATGAGCAGTTCTTC
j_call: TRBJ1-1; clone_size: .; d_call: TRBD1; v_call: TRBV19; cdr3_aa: CASSASGQGAQAFF; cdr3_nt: TGTGCCAGTAGTGCATCGGGACAGGGTGCGCAAGCTTTCTTT
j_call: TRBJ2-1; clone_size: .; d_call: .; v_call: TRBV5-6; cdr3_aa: CASSPLLGRDNEQFF; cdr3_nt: TGTGCCAGCAGCCCTCTCCTGGGCAGGGACAATGAGCAGTTCTTC
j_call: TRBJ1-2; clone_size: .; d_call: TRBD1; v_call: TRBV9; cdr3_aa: CASSVDRGGYGYTF; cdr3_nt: TGTGCCAGCAGCGTAGACAGGGGGGGCTATGGCTACACCTTC
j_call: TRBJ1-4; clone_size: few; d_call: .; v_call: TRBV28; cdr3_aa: CASSNRVRGEKLFF; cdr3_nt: TGTGCCAGCAGTAACCGGGTGAGAGGTGAAAAACTGTTTTTT
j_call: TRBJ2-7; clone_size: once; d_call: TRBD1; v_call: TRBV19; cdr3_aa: CASSPPGQGLVEQYF; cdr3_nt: TGTGCCAGTAGTCCCCCCGGACAGGGGCTTGTCGAGCAGTACTTC
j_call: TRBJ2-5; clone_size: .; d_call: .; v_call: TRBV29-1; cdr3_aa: CSVVFSLGETQYF; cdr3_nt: TGCAGCGTTGTCTTCAGTCTCGGGGAGACCCAGTACTTC
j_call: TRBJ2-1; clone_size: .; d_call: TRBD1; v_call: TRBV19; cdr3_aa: CASSIGRGPASYNEQFF; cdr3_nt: TGTGCCAGTAGTATCGGCAGGGGGCCAGCAAGCTACAATGAGCAGTTCTTC
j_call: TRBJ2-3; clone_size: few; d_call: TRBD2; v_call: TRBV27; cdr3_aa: CASSLSERGAYTDTQYF; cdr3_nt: TGTGCCAGCAGTTTATCCGAGCGGGGCGCTTACACAGATACGCAGTATTTT
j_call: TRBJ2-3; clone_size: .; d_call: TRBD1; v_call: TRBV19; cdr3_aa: CASSIRLSGQGFGTDTQYF; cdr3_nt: TGTGCCAGTAGTATCAGGCTTTCGGGACAGGGGTTCGGGACAGATACGCAGTATTTT
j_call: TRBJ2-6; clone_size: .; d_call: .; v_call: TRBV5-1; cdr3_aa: CASSSSSVGGANVLTF; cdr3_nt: TGCGCCAGCAGCTCCTCCAGCGTCGGGGGGGCCAACGTCCTGACTTTC
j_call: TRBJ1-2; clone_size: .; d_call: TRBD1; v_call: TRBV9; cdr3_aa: CASSEGSTGAANYGYTF; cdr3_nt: TGTGCCAGCAGCGAGGGATCGACAGGGGCAGCTAACTATGGCTACACCTTC
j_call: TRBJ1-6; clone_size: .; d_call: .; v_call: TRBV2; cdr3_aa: CASGIGGSPLHF; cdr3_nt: TGTGCCAGCGGCATCGGCGGTTCACCCCTCCACTTT
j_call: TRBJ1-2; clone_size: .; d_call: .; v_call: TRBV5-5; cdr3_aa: CASNAGTPTLIYGYTF; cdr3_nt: TGTGCCAGCAACGCCGGGACACCTACATTAATCTATGGCTACACCTTC
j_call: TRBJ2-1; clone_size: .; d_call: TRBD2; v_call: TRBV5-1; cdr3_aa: CASSLVAGGPLYNEQFF; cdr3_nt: TGCGCCAGCAGCTTGGTGGCGGGGGGACCACTATACAATGAGCAGTTCTTC